This TCR beta chain emerged from a study of CD8 T cells in Susac syndrome. Whole-study context: When blood was drawn, the patients with Susac syndrome were therapy-naive, on corticosteroids, or on intravenous immunoglobulin alone.

Reverse transcription of about 0.45 to 1 ug RNA was performed with random hexamers. The immunoSEQ assay covered 54 Vbeta and 13 Jbeta segments for CDR3. One entry per CDR3 protein, called by TCRdb with MiXCR from the immunoSEQ multiplex PCR reads. The repertoire includes about 150,000 distinct CDR3 sequences, roughly 96% of them detected once, and 0.15% to 0.2% sits in the top ten. Negative isolation yielded CD8+ and CD4+ T cells; FACS enriched TEMRA cells. Deletions cut 2 bases from V and 7 bases from J, with 3 bases between. The CDR3 has 12 residues. This chain joins TRBV12-3 or TRBV12-4 and TRBJ1-6; D gene uncertain. The source is a human donor with Susac syndrome. Sequenced material: CD4+ T cells from PBMCs. CDR3 sequence reads: CASSLPNSPLHF. CDR3 sequence (DNA): TGTGCCAGCAGTTTACCGAATTCACCCCTCCACTTT.